These T cell receptor beta chains were read from a single sample in a study of T-cell reconstitution after alpha-beta-depleted transplantation in children. TCRdb re-analysed the PCR reads in MiXCR, keeping a single row per CDR3 protein. Among under 750,000 distinct CDR3 sequences, about 23% were seen once, and the ten largest hold 13% to 15%. The starting material was PBMCs, mostly from graft donor cells, obtained 360 days after TCRalphabeta/CD19-depleted stem cell transplant. The receptors here all came from a boy less than two years old who had a stem cell transplant for acute myeloid leukemia, so the T cells may come from the graft donor. Both conserved end residues are part of each CDR3. Fields, in order: V gene, D gene, clone size, J gene, CDR3 DNA, CDR3 protein. A D gene is named only where the DNA matches it firmly. Some rows mark clone size as missing; the rest say once, few, many or name a class of expanded clone.

TRBV5-5	NA	NA	TRBJ2-5	TGTGCCGGCAGCTTATCCGCAGGGAAGGAGACCCAGTACTTC	CAGSLSAGKETQYF
TRBV7-9	NA	many	TRBJ2-2	TGTGCCAGCAGCGGGAACACCGGGGAGCTGTTTTTT	CASSGNTGELFF
TRBV12-3/TRBV12-4	TRBD1	few	TRBJ1-5	TGTGCCAGCAGGCCACAGGGGGGACAGCCCCAGCATTTT	CASRPQGGQPQHF
TRBV28	NA	NA	TRBJ2-1	TGTGCCAGCTTAGGGCCGGGACTCCCCAATGAGCAGTTCTTC	CASLGPGLPNEQFF
TRBV6-2/TRBV6-3	TRBD1	NA	TRBJ2-5	TGTGCCAGCATGCCAGGGGGCCTCCAAGAGACCCAGTACTTC	CASMPGGLQETQYF
TRBV20-1	NA	many	TRBJ1-2	TGCAGTGCAAGTAACTATGGCTACACCTTC	CSASNYGYTF
TRBV20-1	NA	NA	TRBJ2-2	TGCAGTGCTAGAGCCTACATTACCGGGGAGCTGTTTTTT	CSARAYITGELFF
TRBV12-3/TRBV12-4	TRBD1	many	TRBJ2-3	TGTGCCAGCAGTACCGGACAGGGCGATACGCAGTATTTT	CASSTGQGDTQYF
TRBV12-3/TRBV12-4	NA	many	TRBJ2-2	TGTGCCAGCAGTCTCGGGGCCCGAAACGGGGAGCTGTTTTTT	CASSLGARNGELFF
TRBV11-2	NA	NA	TRBJ2-7	TGTGCCAGCAGCTTAGGGTGGCGGGCGACCTACGAGCAGTACTTC	CASSLGWRATYEQYF
TRBV7-3	NA	many	TRBJ1-2	TGTGCCAGCAGCCCCGGGTGGGAGGATGGCTACACCTTC	CASSPGWEDGYTF
TRBV18	TRBD1	once	TRBJ2-1	TGTGCCAGCTCACCGGGACAGCAGGACAATGAGCAGTTCTTC	CASSPGQQDNEQFF
TRBV21-1	NA	NA	TRBJ2-6	TGTGCCAGCGGACAGGGTACCTTGACTGGGGCCAACGTCCTGACTTTC	CASGQGTLTGANVLTF
TRBV15	NA	few	TRBJ1-5	TGTGCCACCAGCAGAGAGGCAGTCTATAGCAATCAGCCCCAGCATTTT	CATSREAVYSNQPQHF
TRBV20-1	TRBD1	many	TRBJ1-1	TGCAGTGTCGAGACAGGGGGCGGCACTGAAGCTTTCTTT	CSVETGGGTEAFF
TRBV29-1	NA	many	TRBJ1-5	TGCAGCGTTGTTGAGGGACTGATGAAGAATCAGCCCCAGCATTTT	CSVVEGLMKNQPQHF
TRBV9	NA	NA	TRBJ2-1	TGTGCCAGCAGCGTAGGCCAAAGTCCAGCGGGCTACAATGAGCAGTTCTTC	CASSVGQSPAGYNEQFF
TRBV6-1	NA	many	TRBJ1-1	TGTGCCAGCAGTCGCCTGGGCACTGAAGCTTTCTTT	CASSRLGTEAFF
TRBV20-1	TRBD1	NA	TRBJ2-5	TGCAGTACTAAGGACAGGGGCGAGACCCAGTACTTC	CSTKDRGETQYF
TRBV18	TRBD1	NA	TRBJ1-2	TGTGCCAGCTCACGACAGGGGGGTAGCTATGGCTACACCTTC	CASSRQGGSYGYTF
TRBV29-1	NA	NA	TRBJ1-2	TGCAGCGTTGAAGGAGGGGTAAGGGGCTACACCTTC	CSVEGGVRGYTF
TRBV4-3	NA	few	TRBJ2-3	TGCGCCAGCAGCCGCAGTCCGGGACATCCAGACACAGATACGCAGTATTTT	CASSRSPGHPDTDTQYF
TRBV12-3/TRBV12-4	NA	few	TRBJ1-5	TGTGCCAGCAGTTTCGGGGGGCAGGGTGTTCAGCCCCAGCATTTT	CASSFGGQGVQPQHF
TRBV6-2/TRBV6-3	NA	many	TRBJ2-7	TGTGCCAGCAGTCTCCCAGAGCAACTCGTCTACGAGCAGTACTTC	CASSLPEQLVYEQYF
TRBV12-3/TRBV12-4	TRBD2	many	TRBJ2-7	TGTGCCAGCAGTCCAGGGTCAGAGCGGGGATACGAGCAGTACTTC	CASSPGSERGYEQYF
TRBV20-1	TRBD1	NA	TRBJ1-5	TGCAGTGCTGGGGACAGGTTCCAGCCCCAGCATTTT	CSAGDRFQPQHF
TRBV6-2/TRBV6-3	NA	NA	TRBJ2-7	TGTGCCAGCAGTTACTGGAGTAGCTTCTACGAGCAGTACTTC	CASSYWSSFYEQYF
TRBV15	TRBD1	NA	TRBJ2-5	TGTGCCACCAGCAGAGGTCGGGCAGGGGGCATGAAGGAGACCCAGTACTTC	CATSRGRAGGMKETQYF
TRBV18	TRBD1	NA	TRBJ1-5	TGTGCCAGCTTTCCGGACAGGGTCAATCAGCCCCAGCATTTT	CASFPDRVNQPQHF
TRBV12-3/TRBV12-4	NA	many	TRBJ1-3	TGTGCCAGCACCCGAAATGGCTCTGGAAACACCATATATTTT	CASTRNGSGNTIYF
TRBV12-3/TRBV12-4	TRBD2	many	TRBJ2-1	TGTGCCAGCATCTCCGGGACTAGTATAATAAATGAGCAGTTCTTC	CASISGTSIINEQFF
TRBV6-2/TRBV6-3	NA	many	TRBJ2-7	TGTGCCAGCAGTTACTCGTCCTCAGACTCCTACGAGCAGTACTTC	CASSYSSSDSYEQYF
TRBV20-1	NA	many	TRBJ2-7	TGCAGTGCTAGTGACAAACCCTACGAGCAGTACTTC	CSASDKPYEQYF
TRBV10-3	TRBD2	many	TRBJ2-1	TGTGCCATCAGCGATCCGACTAGCGGAGATTACAATGAGCAGTTCTTC	CAISDPTSGDYNEQFF
TRBV12-3/TRBV12-4	TRBD2	many	TRBJ2-1	TGTGCCAGCAGGGGAGCGGGGGGGTACAATGAGCAGTTCTTC	CASRGAGGYNEQFF
TRBV5-1	NA	many	TRBJ2-7	TGCGCCAGCAGCCCGGACGGAGCCTACGAGCAGTACTTC	CASSPDGAYEQYF
TRBV29-1	NA	NA	TRBJ1-1	TGCAGCGTTTTTGGGGAGGCGAACACTGAAGCTTTCTTT	CSVFGEANTEAFF
TRBV12-3/TRBV12-4	NA	many	TRBJ2-2	TGTGCCAGCAGTTTAGGACAGAGGGCTGACACCGGGGAGCTGTTTTTT	CASSLGQRADTGELFF
TRBV29-1	NA	many	TRBJ1-2	TGCAGCGTTGAGGTTGGGCTGGACTATGGCTACACCTTC	CSVEVGLDYGYTF
TRBV25-1	TRBD2	many	TRBJ2-3	TGTGCCAGTGGACTAGCGGGCACAGATACGCAGTATTTT	CASGLAGTDTQYF
TRBV12-3/TRBV12-4	NA	NA	TRBJ1-1	TGTGCCAGCAGTCCACTTAGGACGGGGGTGAACACTGAAGCTTTCTTT	CASSPLRTGVNTEAFF
TRBV5-6	NA	many	TRBJ1-1	TGTGCCAGCAGCACACTGACGGACCTGAACACTGAAGCTTTCTTT	CASSTLTDLNTEAFF
TRBV7-9	TRBD1	NA	TRBJ2-1	TGTGCCAGCAGCTCAGGGGGCAAGTCCTACAATGAGCAGTTCTTC	CASSSGGKSYNEQFF
TRBV5-1	NA	many	TRBJ2-3	TGCGCCAGCAGCTTGGATTCTTGGACAGATACGCAGTATTTT	CASSLDSWTDTQYF
TRBV5-1	NA	NA	TRBJ1-2	TGCGCCAGCAGCAGAGGGGCGCGGTATGGCTACACCTTC	CASSRGARYGYTF
TRBV15	TRBD2	few	TRBJ2-7	TGTGCCACCAGCGAATTTCTAGCGGGGGTGTACGAGCAGTACTTC	CATSEFLAGVYEQYF
TRBV20-1	TRBD1	many	TRBJ2-7	TGCAGTGGGGGACAGGGGGGGTACGAGCAGTACTTC	CSGGQGGYEQYF
TRBV27	TRBD1	NA	TRBJ2-7	TGTGCCAGCAGTTGGGGGGGACAGGGGGCTTACGAGCAGTACTTC	CASSWGGQGAYEQYF
TRBV9	TRBD1	NA	TRBJ2-3	TGTGCCAGCAGCGCCGGGACAGGGATAAGCACAGATACGCAGTATTTT	CASSAGTGISTDTQYF
TRBV12-3/TRBV12-4	TRBD2	NA	TRBJ2-5	TGTGCCAGCAGTTTTAAGTCCCTAGCGGGGGGGCGCGAGACCCAGTACTTC	CASSFKSLAGGRETQYF
TRBV5-1	NA	few	TRBJ1-2	TGCGCCAGCAGCTTGGTCCCGGGGAATGGCTACACCTTC	CASSLVPGNGYTF
TRBV6-1	NA	few	TRBJ2-4	TGTGCCAGCAGTGATCGGCCTTCTATAGCCAAAAACATTCAGTACTTC	CASSDRPSIAKNIQYF
TRBV25-1	TRBD2	NA	TRBJ2-5	TGTGCCAGCAGCGACCGCCGACTAGCGGGGGGGCCCCGAGAGACCCAGTACTTC	CASSDRRLAGGPRETQYF
TRBV4-3	NA	NA	TRBJ2-5	TGCGCCAGCAGCCAAGAACTCGACACCCCAGAGACCCAGTACTTC	CASSQELDTPETQYF